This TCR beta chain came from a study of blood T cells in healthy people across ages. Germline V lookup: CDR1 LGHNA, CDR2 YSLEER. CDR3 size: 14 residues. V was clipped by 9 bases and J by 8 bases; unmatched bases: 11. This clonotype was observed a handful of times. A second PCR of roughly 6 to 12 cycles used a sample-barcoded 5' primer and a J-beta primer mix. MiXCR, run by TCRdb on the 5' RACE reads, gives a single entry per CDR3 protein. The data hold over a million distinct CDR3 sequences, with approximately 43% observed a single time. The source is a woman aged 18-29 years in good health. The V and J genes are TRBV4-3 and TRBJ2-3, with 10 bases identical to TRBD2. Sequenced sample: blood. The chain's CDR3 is CASRPSGGDGTQYF. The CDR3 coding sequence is TGCGCCAGTCGGCCTAGCGGGGGAGACGGTACGCAGTATTTT.